The rows below give T cell receptor beta chains drawn from one sample of a study of a mutant IDH1 vaccine in newly diagnosed glioma. No antigen is known for these receptors. Measured with immunoSEQ multiplex PCR; TCRdb has only the in-frame clones, and not every one. The sample lists over 30,000 clones, approximately 92% occurring once. Sequencing used PBMCs, obtained from a glioma patient whose treatment included an IDH1 peptide vaccine. The receptor set was obtained from a woman aged 35 to 49 with glioma. The CDR3 runs from the conserved cysteine through the conserved F or W. The order of the fields is J gene, V gene, CDR3 protein.

TRBJ2-5	TRBV2	CASTQDRGQETQYF
TRBJ1-6	TRBV10-3	CAIKETVDNSPLHF
TRBJ1-4	TRBV6-5	CASSYGGGEKLFF
TRBJ2-2	TRBV5-1	CASSGTTNTGELFF
TRBJ2-1	TRBV4-1	CASSQGLGSVHNEQFF
TRBJ1-2	TRBV18	CASSRKGEDYGYTF
TRBJ1-1	TRBV6-6	CASSRMGTTEAFF
TRBJ2-4	TRBV4-2	CASSQDTTVGPKNIQYF
TRBJ2-3	TRBV5-4	CASRPGHSTDTQYF
TRBJ2-1	TRBV5-1	CASSSPALSSSGNEQFF
TRBJ2-7	TRBV10-3	CAISEWGLAGGPVEQYF
TRBJ2-7	TRBV4-2	CASSRVTSGYTYEQYF
TRBJ2-1	TRBV2	CASRELAGAYNEQFF
TRBJ2-1	TRBV2	CASSEYRQGTYNEQFF
TRBJ2-1	TRBV2	CASSGGGNEQFF
TRBJ2-3	TRBV2	CASNRAGGTDTQYF
TRBJ1-4	TRBV4-1	CASSRGQGTNEKLFF
TRBJ2-7	TRBV2	CASSFPGLDSGSHEQYF
TRBJ2-7	TRBV7-7	CASSYGFRDTRLLEQYF
TRBJ2-3	TRBV7-9	CASSLVGGGPPGTDTQYF
TRBJ2-7	TRBV18	CASSPSISSPLYEQYF
TRBJ1-5	TRBV9	CASSGEGVGQPQHF
TRBJ2-3	TRBV5-1	CASSFRQGLDTQYF
TRBJ1-5	TRBV7-6	CASSPGTGVGGQPQHF
TRBJ2-1	TRBV6-6	CASSYLRGGINEQFF
TRBJ1-1	TRBV6-6	CASSYNFRGAEAFF